The sequence of this T cell receptor (beta chain) was determined in a study of CD8 T cells in Susac syndrome. Study context: When their blood was taken, patients with Susac syndrome were therapy-naive, taking corticosteroids, or taking intravenous immunoglobulin alone.

This clonotype was seen a single time. Random hexamers were used to reverse transcribe an amount of roughly 0.5 to 1 ug RNA. Multiplex PCR with immunoSEQ amplified the TCR beta CDR3 across 54 Vbeta and 13 Jbeta. TCRdb re-derived calls from the immunoSEQ multiplex PCR reads in MiXCR, one entry per CDR3 protein. Seen here are roughly 150,000 distinct CDR3 sequences, around 95% observed once, and the top ten hold 0.084%. From germline, CDR1 is MGHRA and CDR2 YSYEKL. The CDR3 has 14 residues. V lost 0 bases and J lost 7, with 10 bases in between. Negative magnetic isolation gave CD8+ and CD4+ cells; FACS enriched CD8+ TEMRA.

The receptor was isolated from a human donor with Susac syndrome. V and J are TRBV4-1 and TRBJ1-5; maybe TRBD1 (6 bases). Source material: CD4+ T cells from PBMCs. CDR3 DNA: TGCGCCAGCAGCCAAGATAAGGGGGACCAGCCCCAGCATTTT. The encoded protein is CASSQDKGDQPQHF.